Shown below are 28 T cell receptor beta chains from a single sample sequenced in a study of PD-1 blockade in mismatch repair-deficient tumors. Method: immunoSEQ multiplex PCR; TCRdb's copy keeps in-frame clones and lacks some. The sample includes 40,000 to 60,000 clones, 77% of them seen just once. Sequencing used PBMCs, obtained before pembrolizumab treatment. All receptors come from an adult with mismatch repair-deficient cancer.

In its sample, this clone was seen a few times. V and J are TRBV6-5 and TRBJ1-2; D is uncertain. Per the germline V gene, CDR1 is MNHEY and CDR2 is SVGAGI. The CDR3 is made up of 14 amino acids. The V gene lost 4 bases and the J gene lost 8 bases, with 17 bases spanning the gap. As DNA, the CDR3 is TGTGCCAGCAGTTCCCCAACGGTGGCTTGGGGCTACACCTTC. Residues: CASSSPTVAWGYTF.

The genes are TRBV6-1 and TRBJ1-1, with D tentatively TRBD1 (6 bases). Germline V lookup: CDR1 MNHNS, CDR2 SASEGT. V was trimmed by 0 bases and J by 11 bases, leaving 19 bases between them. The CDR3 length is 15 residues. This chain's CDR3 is CASSEALPRGSSAFF. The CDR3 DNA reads TGTGCCAGCAGTGAAGCGCTTCCCAGGGGTTCTTCGGCTTTCTTT.

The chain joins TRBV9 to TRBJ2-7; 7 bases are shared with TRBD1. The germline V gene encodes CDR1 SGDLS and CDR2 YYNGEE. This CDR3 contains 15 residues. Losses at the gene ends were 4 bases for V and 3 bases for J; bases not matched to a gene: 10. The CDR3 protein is CASSLSGGSLYEQYF. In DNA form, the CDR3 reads TGTGCCAGCAGCCTTTCAGGGGGATCCCTCTACGAGCAGTACTTC.

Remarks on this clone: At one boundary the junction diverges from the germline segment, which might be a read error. The chain's CDR3 is CASSLSRTRVYEQYF. CDR3 in DNA: TGTGCCAGCAGTCTATCAAGGACTAGGGTCTACGAGCAGTACTTC. The rearrangement joins TRBV27 to TRBJ2-7, with 7 positions matching TRBD2. CDR1 MNHEY and CDR2 SMNVEV come from the germline V gene (reference sequence). The CDR3 has 15 residues.

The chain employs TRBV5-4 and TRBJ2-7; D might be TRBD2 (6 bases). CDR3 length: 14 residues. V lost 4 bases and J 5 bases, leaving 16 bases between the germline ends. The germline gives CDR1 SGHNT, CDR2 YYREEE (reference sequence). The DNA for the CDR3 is TGTGCCAGCAGCGGGGGGTCAGGTGTCCACGAGCAGTACTTC. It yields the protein CASSGGSGVHEQYF.

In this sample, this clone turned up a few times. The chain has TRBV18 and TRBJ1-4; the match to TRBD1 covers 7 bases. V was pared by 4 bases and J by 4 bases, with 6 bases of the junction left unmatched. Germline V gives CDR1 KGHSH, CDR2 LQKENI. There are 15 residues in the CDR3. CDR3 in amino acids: CASSRSGTVNEKLFF. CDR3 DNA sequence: TGTGCCAGCTCACGAAGCGGGACAGTTAATGAAAAACTGTTTTTT.

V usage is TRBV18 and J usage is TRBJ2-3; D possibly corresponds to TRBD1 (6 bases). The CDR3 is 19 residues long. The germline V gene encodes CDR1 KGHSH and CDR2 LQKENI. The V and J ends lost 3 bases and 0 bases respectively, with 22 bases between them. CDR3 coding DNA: TGTGCCAGCTCACCCCCGCGGACAGTCCAAAACACTAGCACAGATACGCAGTATTTT. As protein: CASSPPRTVQNTSTDTQYF.

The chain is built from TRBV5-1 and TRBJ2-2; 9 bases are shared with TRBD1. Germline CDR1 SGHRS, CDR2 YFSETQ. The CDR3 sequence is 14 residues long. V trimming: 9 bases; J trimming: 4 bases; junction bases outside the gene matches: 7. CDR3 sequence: CATWTGDLTGELFF. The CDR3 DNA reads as TGCGCCACCTGGACAGGGGATCTCACCGGGGAGCTGTTTTTT.

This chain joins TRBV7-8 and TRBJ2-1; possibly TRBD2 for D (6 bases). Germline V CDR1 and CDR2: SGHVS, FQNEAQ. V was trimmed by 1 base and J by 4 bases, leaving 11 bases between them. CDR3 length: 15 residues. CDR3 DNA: TGTGCCAGCAGCTTAGGGAGCGGGCGGTACAATGAGCAGTTCTTC. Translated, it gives CASSLGSGRYNEQFF.

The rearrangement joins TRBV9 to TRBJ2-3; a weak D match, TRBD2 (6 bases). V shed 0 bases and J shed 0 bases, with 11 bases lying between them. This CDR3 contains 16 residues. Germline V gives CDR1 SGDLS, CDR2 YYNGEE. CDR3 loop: CASSVGAGTSTDTQYF. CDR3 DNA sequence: TGTGCCAGCAGCGTAGGGGCCGGGACTAGCACAGATACGCAGTATTTT.

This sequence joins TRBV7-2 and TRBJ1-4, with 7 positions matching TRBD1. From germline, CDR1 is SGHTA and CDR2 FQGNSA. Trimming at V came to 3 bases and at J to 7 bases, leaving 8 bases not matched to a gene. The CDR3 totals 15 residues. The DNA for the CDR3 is TGTGCCAGCAGCTTCGGGAGGGGGCGCGTTGAAAAACTGTTTTTT. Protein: CASSFGRGRVEKLFF.

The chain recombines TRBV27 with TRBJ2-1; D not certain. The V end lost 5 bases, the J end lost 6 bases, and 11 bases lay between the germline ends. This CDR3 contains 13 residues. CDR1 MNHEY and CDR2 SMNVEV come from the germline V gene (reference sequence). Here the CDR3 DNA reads TGTGCCAGCAGTCGACTGGGTCTCAATGAGCAGTTCTTC. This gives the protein CASSRLGLNEQFF.

Here the CDR3 reads CASSPRGQGGTGELFF. In DNA, the CDR3 is TGCGCCAGCAGCCCTCGGGGACAGGGAGGCACCGGGGAGCTGTTTTTT. The chain couples TRBV5-1 to TRBJ2-2, with 9 bases matching TRBD1. The CDR3 extends over 16 amino acids. V lost 4 bases and J lost 4; bases outside the gene matches: 8. CDR1 and CDR2 (germline): SGHRS, YFSETQ.

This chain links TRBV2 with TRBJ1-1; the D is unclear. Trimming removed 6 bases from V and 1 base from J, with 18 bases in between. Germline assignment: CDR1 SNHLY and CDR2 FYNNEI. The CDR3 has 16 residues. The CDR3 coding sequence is TGTGCCAGCAGGGACCCCAGGAAGGACCGGAACACTGAAGCTTTCTTT. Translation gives CASRDPRKDRNTEAFF.

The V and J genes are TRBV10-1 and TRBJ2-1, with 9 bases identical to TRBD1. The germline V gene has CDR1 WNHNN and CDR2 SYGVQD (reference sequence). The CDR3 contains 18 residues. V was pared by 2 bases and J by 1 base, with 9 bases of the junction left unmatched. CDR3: CASSEPKGQGLSYNEQFF. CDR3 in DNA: TGCGCCAGCAGTGAGCCGAAGGGACAGGGATTATCCTACAATGAGCAGTTCTTC.

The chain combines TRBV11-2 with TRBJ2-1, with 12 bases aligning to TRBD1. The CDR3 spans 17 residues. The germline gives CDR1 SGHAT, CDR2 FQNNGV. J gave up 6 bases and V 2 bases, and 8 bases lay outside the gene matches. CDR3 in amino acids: CASSLSPGQGASNEQFF. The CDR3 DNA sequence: TGTGCCAGCAGCTTATCTCCGGGACAGGGGGCGAGCAATGAGCAGTTCTTC.

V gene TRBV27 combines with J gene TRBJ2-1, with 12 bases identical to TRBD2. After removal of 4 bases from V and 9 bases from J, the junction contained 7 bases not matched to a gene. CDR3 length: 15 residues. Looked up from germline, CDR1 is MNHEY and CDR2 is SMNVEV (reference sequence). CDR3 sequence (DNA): TGTGCCAGCAGTTCGCTAGCGGGAGGGCCGGGTGAGCAGTTCTTC. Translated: CASSSLAGGPGEQFF.

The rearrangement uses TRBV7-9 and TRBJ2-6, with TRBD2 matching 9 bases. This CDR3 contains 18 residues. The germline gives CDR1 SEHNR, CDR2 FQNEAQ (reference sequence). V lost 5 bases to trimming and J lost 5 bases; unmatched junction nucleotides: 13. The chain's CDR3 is CASSAGGGTLYRANVLTF. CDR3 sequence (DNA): TGTGCCAGCAGCGCGGGAGGGGGGACGCTTTATCGGGCCAACGTCCTGACTTTC.

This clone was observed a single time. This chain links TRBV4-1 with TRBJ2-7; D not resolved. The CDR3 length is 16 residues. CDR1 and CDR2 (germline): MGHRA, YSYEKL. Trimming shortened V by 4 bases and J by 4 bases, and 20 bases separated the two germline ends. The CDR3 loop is CASSRSLSGDRYEQYF. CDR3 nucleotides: TGCGCCAGCAGCCGGAGCCTATCTGGGGATCGGTACGAGCAGTACTTC.

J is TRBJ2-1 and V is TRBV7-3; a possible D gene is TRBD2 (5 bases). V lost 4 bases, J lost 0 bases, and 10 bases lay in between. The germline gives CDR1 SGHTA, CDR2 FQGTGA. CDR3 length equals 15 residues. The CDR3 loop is CASSSSGGSYNEQFF. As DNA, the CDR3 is TGTGCCAGCAGCTCAAGCGGAGGCTCCTACAATGAGCAGTTCTTC.

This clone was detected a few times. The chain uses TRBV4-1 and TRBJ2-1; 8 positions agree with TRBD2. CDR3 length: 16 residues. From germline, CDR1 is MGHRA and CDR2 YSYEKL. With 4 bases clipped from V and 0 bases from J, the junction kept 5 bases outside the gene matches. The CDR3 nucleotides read TGCGCCAGCAGCCGAGTTAGCGGGGACTCCTACAATGAGCAGTTCTTC. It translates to CASSRVSGDSYNEQFF.

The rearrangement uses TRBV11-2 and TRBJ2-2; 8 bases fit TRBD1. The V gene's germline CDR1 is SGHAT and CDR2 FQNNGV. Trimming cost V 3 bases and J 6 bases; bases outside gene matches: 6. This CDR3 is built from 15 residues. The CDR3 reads CASSFRTGTPGELFF. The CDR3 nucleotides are TGTGCCAGCAGCTTCCGGACAGGGACTCCCGGGGAGCTGTTTTTT.

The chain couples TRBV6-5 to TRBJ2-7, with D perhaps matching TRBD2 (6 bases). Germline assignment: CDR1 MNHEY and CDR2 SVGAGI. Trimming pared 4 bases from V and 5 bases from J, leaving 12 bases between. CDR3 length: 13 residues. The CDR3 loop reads CASSFGGMNEQYF. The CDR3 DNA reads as TGTGCCAGCAGTTTCGGGGGAATGAACGAGCAGTACTTC.

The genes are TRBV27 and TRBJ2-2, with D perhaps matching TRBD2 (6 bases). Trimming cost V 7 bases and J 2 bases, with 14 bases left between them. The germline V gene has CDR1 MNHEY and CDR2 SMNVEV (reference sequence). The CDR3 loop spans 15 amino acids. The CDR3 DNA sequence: TGTGCCAGCACGTCGTTGGGACTTAACACCGGGGAGCTGTTTTTT. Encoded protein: CASTSLGLNTGELFF.

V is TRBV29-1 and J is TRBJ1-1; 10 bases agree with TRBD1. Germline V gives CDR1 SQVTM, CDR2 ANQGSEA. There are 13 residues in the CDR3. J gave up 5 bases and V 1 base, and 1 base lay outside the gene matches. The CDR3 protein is CSVEGQGATEAFF. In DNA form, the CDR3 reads TGCAGCGTTGAAGGACAGGGGGCGACTGAAGCTTTCTTT.

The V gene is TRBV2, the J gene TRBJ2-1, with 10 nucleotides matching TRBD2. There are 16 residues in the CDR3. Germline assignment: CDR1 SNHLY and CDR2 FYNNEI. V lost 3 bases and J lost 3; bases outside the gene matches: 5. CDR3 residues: CASSDSRTSGYNEQFF. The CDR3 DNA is TGTGCCAGCAGTGATTCTAGGACTAGCGGCTACAATGAGCAGTTCTTC.

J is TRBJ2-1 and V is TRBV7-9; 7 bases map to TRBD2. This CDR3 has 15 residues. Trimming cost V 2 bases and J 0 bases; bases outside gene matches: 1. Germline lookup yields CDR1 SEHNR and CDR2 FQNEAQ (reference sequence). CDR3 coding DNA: TGTGCCAGCAGCTTACTAGCGGCCTCCTACAATGAGCAGTTCTTC. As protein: CASSLLAASYNEQFF.

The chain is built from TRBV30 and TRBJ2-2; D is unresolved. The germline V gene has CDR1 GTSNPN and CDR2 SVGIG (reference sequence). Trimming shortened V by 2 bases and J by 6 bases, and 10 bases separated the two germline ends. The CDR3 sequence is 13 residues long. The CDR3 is CAWSRSYPGELFF. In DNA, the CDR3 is TGTGCCTGGAGTCGGTCTTACCCCGGGGAGCTGTTTTTT.